The TCR beta chain described here comes from a study of cytomegalovirus exposure and HLA in healthy donors. Study-wide results and limits: Some segments of the V type, notably TRBV6-2 and TRBV6-3, were excluded as indistinguishable.

As to this clone: What it recognizes is unknown.

Primers included in the PCR were 60 Vbeta and 13 Jbeta primers. Produced via immunoSEQ multiplex PCR; TCRdb's table is partial and in-frame only. Recorded for this sample: tens of thousands of clones. The germline V gene has CDR1 MNHNY and CDR2 SVGAGI (reference sequence). V dropped 5 bases and J dropped 3 bases, with 10 bases sitting between them. The CDR3 spans 13 residues. Sample: PBMCs. The chain uses TRBV6-6 and TRBJ2-5, with D hard to call. The receptor was isolated from a woman in her thirties or forties in good health and CMV-seropositive. The CDR3 region has the DNA TGTGCCAGCAGTGCCCTTCGGGAAGAGACCCAGTACTTC. Protein product: CASSALREETQYF.